A single sample is the source of the 14 T cell receptor beta chains below, sequenced in a study of beta chain features in type 1 diabetes. Expressed TCRB transcripts were sequenced, since all the RNA that had been isolated was reverse transcribed. The assay was immunoSEQ multiplex PCR, and TCRdb's table has in-frame clones only and misses some. The sample includes fewer than 350,000 clones, about 20% of them seen just once. The sequenced sample was naive CD4+ T cells from blood. These receptors came from a woman in her late teens or twenties in good health.

The rearrangement uses TRBV4-1 and TRBJ1-1; maybe TRBD1 (5 bases). The ends were cut back, 4 bases at V and 0 bases at J, with 12 bases in the middle. CDR1 and CDR2 (germline): MGHRA, YSYEKL. The CDR3 is 15 amino acids. In DNA form, the CDR3 reads TGCGCCAGCAGCCCCTTTCCCAGGGTGAACACTGAAGCTTTCTTT. Translated: CASSPFPRVNTEAFF.

This chain connects TRBV5-1 to TRBJ2-3, with 10 nucleotides matching TRBD2. Germline V CDR1 and CDR2: SGHRS, YFSETQ. V lost 1 base to trimming and J lost 2 bases; unmatched junction nucleotides: 4. This CDR3 is built from 16 residues. The CDR3 DNA is TGCGCCAGCAGCTTGACTAGCGGGGCCTCCACAGATACGCAGTATTTT. It codes for CASSLTSGASTDTQYF.

V and J are TRBV5-6 and TRBJ1-2, with D hard to call. The germline V gene encodes CDR1 SGHDT and CDR2 YYEEEE. The CDR3 loop spans 11 amino acids. Between the trimmed V and J ends, which lost 4 bases and 4 bases, there was a span of 5 bases. DNA for the CDR3: TGTGCCAGCAGCGCGGGCTATGGCTACACCTTC. Translating it yields CASSAGYGYTF.

The chain is built from TRBV15 and TRBJ2-1, with 9 bases fitting TRBD2. The germline V gene encodes CDR1 LNHNV and CDR2 YYDKDF (reference sequence). This CDR3 is built from 16 residues. J gave up 9 bases and V 5 bases, and 14 bases lay outside the gene matches. CDR3 sequence: CATSPRGSGGRGEQFF. The CDR3, as DNA: TGTGCCACCAGCCCCCGAGGTAGCGGGGGCCGGGGTGAGCAGTTCTTC. Variable domain in full (rest from reference TRBV15 and TRBJ2-1): DAMVIQNPRYQVTQFGKPVTLSCSQTLNHNVMYWYQQKSSQAPKLLFHYYDKDFNNEADTPDNFQSRRPNTSFCFLDIRSPGLGDTAMYLCATSPRGSGGRGEQFFGPGTRLTVL.

This chain links TRBV6-1 with TRBJ2-5; D is uncertain. Trimming left V 5 bases short and J 5 bases short, with 9 bases between. The CDR3 runs 12 residues. Germline CDR1 and CDR2: MNHNS and SASEGT. The CDR3 protein is CASSPTVETQYF. In DNA form, the CDR3 reads TGTGCCAGCAGTCCGACTGTGGAGACCCAGTACTTC.

Details on this clone: This sample also contains other DNA sequences that code for the same CDR3. V usage is TRBV7-2 and J usage is TRBJ2-5; no firm D call. This CDR3 has 11 amino acids. Germline CDR1 and CDR2: SGHTA and FQGNSA. The V gene lost 5 bases and the J gene lost 4 bases, with 5 bases spanning the gap. Here the CDR3 DNA reads TGTGCCAGCAGCAGAGGAGAGACCCAGTACTTC. It is translated as CASSRGETQYF.

The V gene is TRBV29-1, the J gene TRBJ2-7, with 8 positions matching TRBD2. After removal of 4 bases from V and 6 bases from J, the junction contained 8 bases not matched to a gene. Germline V gene data show CDR1 as SQVTM and CDR2 as ANQGSEA. The CDR3 runs to 13 residues. In DNA, the CDR3 is TGCAGCGTTGTGTGGGGACTAGTCTCCGAGCAGTACTTC. Its translation is CSVVWGLVSEQYF.

The rearrangement uses TRBV6-5 and TRBJ2-1, with 7 nucleotides matching TRBD1. Germline-derived CDR1 and CDR2 are MNHEY and SVGAGI. There are 14 residues in the CDR3. Trimming at V came to 5 bases and at J to 7 bases, leaving 8 bases not matched to a gene. CDR3 sequence reads: CASSPPGQRNEQFF. CDR3 nucleotide sequence: TGTGCCAGCAGTCCTCCGGGACAGAGAAATGAGCAGTTCTTC.

In this sample, this clone turned up a few times. The chain recombines TRBV9 with TRBJ1-1; D may be TRBD1 (5 bases). Per the germline V gene, CDR1 is SGDLS and CDR2 is YYNGEE. The length of the CDR3 is 13 residues. V dropped 4 bases and J dropped 0 bases, with 7 bases sitting between them. Written as DNA, the CDR3 is TGTGCCAGCAGCCGGGGGATGAACACTGAAGCTTTCTTT. It encodes CASSRGMNTEAFF.

This clone occurred a few times. This chain links TRBV29-1 with TRBJ2-2; 8 bases agree with TRBD2. CDR3 length: 13 residues. V dropped 7 bases and J dropped 1; count of bases not matched to a gene: 2. CDR1 and CDR2 (germline): SQVTM, ANQGSEA. The CDR3 region has the DNA TGCAGCGCTCGGGGGGGGAACACCGGGGAGCTGTTTTTT. As protein: CSARGGNTGELFF.

The V and J genes are TRBV9 and TRBJ2-2; D not resolved. The CDR3 covers 15 residues. Germline V gene sequence: CDR1 SGDLS, CDR2 YYNGEE. V lost 0 bases to trimming and J lost 1 base, with 7 bases between them. The CDR3 DNA reads TGTGCCAGCAGCGTAGTGGGCCGGAACACCGGGGAGCTGTTTTTT. Its protein is CASSVVGRNTGELFF.

This rearrangement joins TRBV5-1 to TRBJ2-5; 7 bases agree with TRBD2. Per the germline V gene, CDR1 is SGHRS and CDR2 is YFSETQ. Germline trimming cut 2 bases from V and 2 bases from J; bases unmatched to any gene: 3. The CDR3 runs to 14 residues. CDR3 loop: CASSLSGEQETQYF. The CDR3 bases are TGCGCCAGCAGCTTAAGCGGGGAGCAAGAGACCCAGTACTTC.

V and J are TRBV27 and TRBJ1-1, with no clear D. The germline gives CDR1 MNHEY, CDR2 SMNVEV (reference sequence). The CDR3 covers 16 residues. Trimming took off 4 bases at V and 1 base at J, with 16 bases between the two ends. The DNA of the CDR3 is TGTGCCAGCAGTTGGCACCGGGTGGGGAGGAACACTGAAGCTTTCTTT. Translation: CASSWHRVGRNTEAFF.

The table lists this clone with a few counts. V gene TRBV7-9 combines with J gene TRBJ2-4, with D hard to call. Looked up from germline, CDR1 is SEHNR and CDR2 is FQNEAQ (reference sequence). V lost 9 bases to trimming and J lost 7 bases, with 10 bases between them. The CDR3 sequence is 11 residues long. The CDR3 loop reads CASELENIQYF. CDR3 DNA sequence: TGTGCCAGTGAGCTTGAGAACATTCAGTACTTC.